This T cell receptor (beta chain) was captured in a study of spatial heterogeneity in lung cancer. Overall study findings and caveats: TCRs found ubiquitously expanded in tumor appeared in blood more at resection than at follow-up.

This clonotype appeared a few times. Its matching antigen is unknown. Noted time point: blood at routine non-recurrence follow-up after resection. In each case, whole RNA from tumor, nontumor lung or frozen PBMC was sequenced unsorted. From the 5' RACE reads, TCRdb called clonotypes with MiXCR, one entry per CDR3 protein. The data contain around 120,000 distinct CDR3 sequences, more than 10% of them singletons. V shed 4 bases and J shed 2 bases, with 17 bases lying between them. CDR1 LGHDT and CDR2 YNNKEL come from the germline V gene (reference sequence). The CDR3 has 16 residues. This clonotype was obtained from a male donor with early-stage non-small cell lung cancer. This rearrangement joins TRBV3-1 to TRBJ1-2; TRBD1 might be the D (5 bases). The input for sequencing was PBMCs, taken at follow-up. The DNA for the CDR3 is TGTGCCAGCAGCCCTACAGTTTCAGGGAGGAACTATGGCTACACCTTC. It is translated as CASSPTVSGRNYGYTF.